The rows below give T cell receptor beta chains drawn from one sample of a study of shared clonotypes between healthy human individuals. TCRdb's copy holds only in-frame clones and misses some; the assay was immunoSEQ multiplex PCR. The repertoire holds 1,500,000 or so clones, with roughly 96% as singletons. The sample consisted of naive CD4+ T cells sorted from blood. Receptors were obtained from a man aged 25-45 years in good health. CDR3s include the opening cysteine and the closing phenylalanine or tryptophan. The order of the fields is CDR3 length, D gene, clone size, V gene, J gene, CDR3 protein, CDR3 DNA. The D gene is left open where the match is weak. Clone size is not always given. Where it is, it says once, few, many or a class for expanded clones.

length: 13; D: .; size: .; V: TRBV5-1; J: TRBJ2-3; CDR3: CASSLVRADTQYF; DNA: TGCGCCAGCAGCTTGGTCAGAGCAGATACGCAGTATTTT
length: 16; D: TRBD1; size: .; V: TRBV5-4; J: TRBJ2-5; CDR3: CASSLAGTVLQETQYF; DNA: TGTGCCAGCAGCTTGGCCGGGACAGTCCTCCAAGAGACCCAGTACTTC
length: 14; D: TRBD1; size: .; V: TRBV7-3; J: TRBJ2-3; CDR3: CASSPGQGTDTQYF; DNA: TGTGCCAGCAGCCCGGGACAGGGCACAGATACGCAGTATTTT
length: 12; D: .; size: once; V: TRBV7-2; J: TRBJ1-5; CDR3: CASSSQGQPQHF; DNA: TGTGCCAGCAGTTCCCAGGGTCAGCCCCAGCATTTT
length: 15; D: TRBD2; size: .; V: TRBV19; J: TRBJ2-7; CDR3: CASSILAGVAYEQYF; DNA: TGTGCCAGTAGTATTCTAGCGGGAGTAGCCTACGAGCAGTACTTC
length: 15; D: .; size: .; V: TRBV18; J: TRBJ2-1; CDR3: CASSPRESSYNEQFF; DNA: TGTGCCAGCTCACCACGAGAAAGCTCCTACAATGAGCAGTTCTTC
length: 16; D: TRBD2; size: .; V: TRBV5-4; J: TRBJ2-1; CDR3: CASSLRAGVMYNEQFF; DNA: TGTGCCAGCAGCTTGAGGGCGGGAGTAATGTACAATGAGCAGTTCTTC
length: 15; D: .; size: .; V: TRBV4-3; J: TRBJ2-2; CDR3: CASSQDGGVTGELFF; DNA: TGCGCCAGCAGCCAAGACGGGGGAGTCACCGGGGAGCTGTTTTTT
length: 14; D: .; size: .; V: TRBV5-1; J: TRBJ2-2; CDR3: CASSSAVNTGELFF; DNA: TGCGCCAGCAGCTCGGCAGTGAACACCGGGGAGCTGTTTTTT
length: 14; D: .; size: .; V: TRBV28; J: TRBJ2-1; CDR3: CASSLHQGRNEQFF; DNA: TGTGCCAGCAGTCTCCATCAGGGGCGCAATGAGCAGTTCTTC
length: 14; D: .; size: .; V: TRBV6-1; J: TRBJ2-5; CDR3: CASSEGPARETQYF; DNA: TGTGCCAGCAGTGAGGGGCCTGCCAGGGAGACCCAGTACTTC
length: 13; D: .; size: .; V: TRBV10-1; J: TRBJ2-6; CDR3: CASSESGANVLTF; DNA: TGCGCCAGCAGTGAATCCGGGGCCAACGTCCTGACTTTC
length: 14; D: .; size: .; V: TRBV5-6; J: TRBJ1-3; CDR3: CASSLPQGGNTIYF; DNA: TGTGCCAGCAGCTTGCCGCAGGGGGGAAACACCATATATTTT
length: 15; D: .; size: .; V: TRBV11-2; J: TRBJ2-1; CDR3: CASSLQPTKYNEQFF; DNA: TGTGCCAGCAGCTTGCAGCCTACTAAGTACAATGAGCAGTTCTTC
length: 17; D: .; size: .; V: TRBV9; J: TRBJ2-1; CDR3: CASSGDFSWSSYNEQFF; DNA: TGTGCCAGCAGCGGTGACTTTAGCTGGAGCTCCTACAATGAGCAGTTCTTC
length: 16; D: .; size: .; V: TRBV5-6; J: TRBJ1-1; CDR3: CASSFPGGPGTTEAFF; DNA: TGTGCCAGCAGCTTTCCGGGGGGACCTGGGACCACTGAAGCTTTCTTT
length: 16; D: TRBD2; size: .; V: TRBV7-9; J: TRBJ2-1; CDR3: CASSLPRLASKGEQFF; DNA: TGTGCCAGCAGCTTACCCAGACTAGCATCGAAGGGTGAGCAGTTCTTC
length: 14; D: TRBD1; size: .; V: TRBV6-5; J: TRBJ2-5; CDR3: CASSATGGSETQYF; DNA: TGTGCCAGCAGTGCGACAGGGGGCTCAGAGACCCAGTACTTC
length: 13; D: TRBD1; size: .; V: TRBV5-4; J: TRBJ2-7; CDR3: CASSVPGQDEQYF; DNA: TGTGCCAGCAGCGTGCCGGGACAGGACGAGCAGTACTTC
length: 12; D: .; size: .; V: TRBV7-8; J: TRBJ2-7; CDR3: CASSTDSYEQYF; DNA: TGTGCCAGCAGCACAGACTCCTACGAGCAGTACTTC
length: 16; D: TRBD1; size: .; V: TRBV5-1; J: TRBJ1-1; CDR3: CASSLDTTGTNTEAFF; DNA: TGCGCCAGCAGCTTGGACACGACAGGGACGAACACTGAAGCTTTCTTT
length: 19; D: TRBD2; size: .; V: TRBV30; J: TRBJ2-3; CDR3: CAWSRGLAGGPVGTDTQYF; DNA: TGTGCCTGGAGCAGGGGACTAGCGGGAGGGCCGGTCGGTACAGATACGCAGTATTTT
length: 14; D: TRBD1; size: .; V: TRBV7-7; J: TRBJ2-3; CDR3: CASSLGTGIDTQYF; DNA: TGTGCCAGCAGCCTCGGGACAGGGATAGATACGCAGTATTTT
length: 14; D: .; size: .; V: TRBV28; J: TRBJ2-7; CDR3: CASRTPQQGYEQYF; DNA: TGTGCCAGCAGAACACCTCAACAGGGCTACGAGCAGTACTTC
length: 14; D: .; size: .; V: TRBV11-2; J: TRBJ2-5; CDR3: CASSLVGAGATQYF; DNA: TGTGCCAGCAGCTTAGTGGGGGCAGGCGCGACCCAGTACTTC
length: 16; D: .; size: .; V: TRBV6-6; J: TRBJ2-6; CDR3: CASSYSGRVGANVLTF; DNA: TGTGCCAGCAGTTACTCCGGACGTGTAGGGGCCAACGTCCTGACTTTC
length: 13; D: .; size: .; V: TRBV2; J: TRBJ2-7; CDR3: CASSEGALLTEYF; DNA: TGTGCCAGCAGTGAGGGAGCCCTACTAACTGAGTACTTC
length: 13; D: .; size: .; V: TRBV4-1; J: TRBJ1-4; CDR3: CASSLLTVEKLFF; DNA: TGCGCCAGCAGCCTATTAACGGTTGAAAAACTGTTTTTT
length: 13; D: TRBD1; size: .; V: TRBV5-4; J: TRBJ2-7; CDR3: CASSSGQGYEQYF; DNA: TGTGCCAGCAGTTCGGGACAGGGGTACGAGCAGTACTTC
length: 15; D: TRBD1; size: .; V: TRBV7-9; J: TRBJ2-1; CDR3: CASSSRPLDREPLIF; DNA: TGTGCCAGCAGCTCCAGACCATTAGACAGGGAGCCCCTGATCTTC
length: 15; D: TRBD2; size: .; V: TRBV6-5; J: TRBJ2-2; CDR3: CASTSGSIGTGELFF; DNA: TGTGCCAGCACTAGCGGGAGCATCGGCACCGGGGAGCTGTTTTTT
length: 12; D: .; size: .; V: TRBV29-1; J: TRBJ2-3; CDR3: CSVVQGTDTQYF; DNA: TGCAGCGTTGTGCAGGGCACAGATACGCAGTATTTT
length: 14; D: .; size: .; V: TRBV27; J: TRBJ2-3; CDR3: CASSLPTSTDTQYF; DNA: TGTGCCAGCAGTTTACCGACTAGCACAGATACGCAGTATTTT
length: 13; D: .; size: .; V: TRBV5-4; J: TRBJ1-3; CDR3: CASSLAGGNTIYF; DNA: TGTGCCAGCAGCTTGGCAGGTGGAAACACCATATATTTT
length: 13; D: .; size: .; V: TRBV5-8; J: TRBJ2-7; CDR3: CASSLAPGLEQYF; DNA: TGTGCCAGCAGCTTGGCCCCGGGTCTCGAGCAGTACTTC
length: 12; D: .; size: .; V: TRBV19; J: TRBJ2-3; CDR3: CASSIRTDTQYF; DNA: TGTGCCAGTAGTATACGCACAGATACGCAGTATTTT
length: 16; D: .; size: once; V: TRBV14; J: TRBJ2-7; CDR3: CASSPRSGLSVREQYF; DNA: TGTGCCAGCAGCCCCCGGAGCGGGCTTTCGGTTCGGGAGCAGTACTTC
length: 14; D: .; size: .; V: TRBV7-2; J: TRBJ2-5; CDR3: CASSLRDEGGTQYF; DNA: TGTGCCAGCAGCTTAAGGGACGAGGGGGGGACCCAGTACTTC
length: 16; D: TRBD2; size: .; V: TRBV2; J: TRBJ2-3; CDR3: CASSERLASGWLAQYF; DNA: TGTGCCAGCAGTGAAAGGTTGGCTAGCGGGTGGCTGGCGCAGTATTTT
length: 15; D: .; size: .; V: TRBV10-3; J: TRBJ2-7; CDR3: CATHKGVSSPYEQYF; DNA: TGTGCCACCCACAAGGGGGTAAGCTCACCCTACGAGCAGTACTTC
length: 12; D: .; size: .; V: TRBV18; J: TRBJ2-7; CDR3: CASSTAWGEQYF; DNA: TGTGCCAGCTCAACAGCCTGGGGCGAGCAGTACTTC